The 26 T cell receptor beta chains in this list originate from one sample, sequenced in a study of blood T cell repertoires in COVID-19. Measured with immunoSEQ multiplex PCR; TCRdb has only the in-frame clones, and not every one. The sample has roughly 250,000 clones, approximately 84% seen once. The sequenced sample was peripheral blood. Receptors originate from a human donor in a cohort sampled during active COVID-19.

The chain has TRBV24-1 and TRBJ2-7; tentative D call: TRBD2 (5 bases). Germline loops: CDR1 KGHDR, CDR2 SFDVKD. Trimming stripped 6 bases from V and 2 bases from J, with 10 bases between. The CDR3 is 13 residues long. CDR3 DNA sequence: TGTGCCACCAGTAGCGGTCTTACCTACGAGCAGTACTTC. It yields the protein CATSSGLTYEQYF.

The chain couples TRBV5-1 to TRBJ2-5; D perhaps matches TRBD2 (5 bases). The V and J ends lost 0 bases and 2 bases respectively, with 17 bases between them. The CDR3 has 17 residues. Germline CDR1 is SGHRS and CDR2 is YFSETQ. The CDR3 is CASSLGPGLRSQETQYF. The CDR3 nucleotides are TGCGCCAGCAGCTTGGGGCCGGGATTAAGAAGTCAAGAGACCCAGTACTTC.

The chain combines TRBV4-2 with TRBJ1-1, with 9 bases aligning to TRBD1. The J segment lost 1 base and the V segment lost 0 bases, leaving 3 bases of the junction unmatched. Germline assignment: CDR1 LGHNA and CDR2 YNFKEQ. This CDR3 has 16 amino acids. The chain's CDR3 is CASSQDKGQGNTEAFF. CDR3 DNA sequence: TGTGCCAGCAGCCAAGATAAGGGACAGGGGAACACTGAAGCTTTCTTT.

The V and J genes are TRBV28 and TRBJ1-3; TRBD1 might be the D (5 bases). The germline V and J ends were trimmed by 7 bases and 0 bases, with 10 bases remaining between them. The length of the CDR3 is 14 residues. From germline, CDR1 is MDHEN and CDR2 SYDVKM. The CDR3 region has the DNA TGTGCCAGCAACTCCCAGGGCTCTGGAAACACCATATATTTT. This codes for CASNSQGSGNTIYF.

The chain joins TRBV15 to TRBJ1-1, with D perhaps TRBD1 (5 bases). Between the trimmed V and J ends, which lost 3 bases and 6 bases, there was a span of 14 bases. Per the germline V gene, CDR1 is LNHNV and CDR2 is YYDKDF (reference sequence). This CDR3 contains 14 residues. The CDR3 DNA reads TGTGCCACCAGCAGTCACTTGGGGGGGGCTGAAGCTTTCTTT. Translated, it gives CATSSHLGGAEAFF. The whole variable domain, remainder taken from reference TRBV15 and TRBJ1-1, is DAMVIQNPRYQVTQFGKPVTLSCSQTLNHNVMYWYQQKSSQAPKLLFHYYDKDFNNEADTPDNFQSRRPNTSFCFLDIRSPGLGDTAMYLCATSSHLGGAEAFFGQGTRLTVV.

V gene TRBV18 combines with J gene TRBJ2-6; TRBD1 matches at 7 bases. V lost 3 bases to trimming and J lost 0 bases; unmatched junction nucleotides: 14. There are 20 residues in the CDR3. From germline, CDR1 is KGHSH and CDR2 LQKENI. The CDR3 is CASSPPSSQGVISGANVLTF. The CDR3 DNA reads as TGTGCCAGCTCACCGCCGAGCTCTCAGGGGGTTATCTCTGGGGCCAACGTCCTGACTTTC.

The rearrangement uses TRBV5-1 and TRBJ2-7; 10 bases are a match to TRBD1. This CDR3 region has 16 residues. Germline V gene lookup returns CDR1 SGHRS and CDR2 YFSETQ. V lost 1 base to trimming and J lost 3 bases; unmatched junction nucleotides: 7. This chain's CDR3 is CASSLTPGQGFYEQYF. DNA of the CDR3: TGCGCCAGCAGCTTGACGCCGGGACAGGGGTTCTACGAGCAGTACTTC. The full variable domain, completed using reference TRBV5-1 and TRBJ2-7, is KAGVTQTPRYLIKTRGQQVTLSCSPISGHRSVSWYQQTPGQGLQFLFEYFSETQRNKGNFPGRFSGRQFSNSRSEMNVSTLELGDSALYLCASSLTPGQGFYEQYFGPGTRLTVT.

For the CDR3, the DNA is TGTGCCAGCAGCCAATTGTTGAGCGGGGACAACACAGATACGCAGTATTTT. Translating it yields CASSQLLSGDNTDTQYF. The V gene is TRBV4-2, the J gene TRBJ2-3, with TRBD2 as a possible D gene (7 bases). CDR1 and CDR2 from the germline V gene are LGHNA and YNFKEQ. Between the trimmed V and J ends, which lost 2 bases and 2 bases, there was a span of 17 bases. This CDR3 region has 17 residues.

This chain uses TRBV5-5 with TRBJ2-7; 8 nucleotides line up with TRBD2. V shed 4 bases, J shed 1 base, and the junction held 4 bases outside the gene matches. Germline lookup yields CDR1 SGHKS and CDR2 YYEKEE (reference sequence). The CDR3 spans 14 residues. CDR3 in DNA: TGTGCCAGCAGCCTCCCGGGAGGGTCCTACGAGCAGTACTTC. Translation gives CASSLPGGSYEQYF.

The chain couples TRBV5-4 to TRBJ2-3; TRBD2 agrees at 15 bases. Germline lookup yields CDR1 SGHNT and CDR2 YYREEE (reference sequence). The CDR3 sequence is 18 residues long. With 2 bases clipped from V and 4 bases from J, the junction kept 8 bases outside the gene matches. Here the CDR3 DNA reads TGTGCCAGCAGCTTAGGGGGACTAGCGGGGGGTGCCCCAGATACGCAGTATTTT. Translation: CASSLGGLAGGAPDTQYF.

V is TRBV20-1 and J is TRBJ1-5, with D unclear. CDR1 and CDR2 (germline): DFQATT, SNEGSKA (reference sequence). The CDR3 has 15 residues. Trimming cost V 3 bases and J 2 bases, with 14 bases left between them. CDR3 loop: CSASGGYGGNQPQHF. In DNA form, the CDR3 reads TGCAGTGCTAGTGGCGGTTACGGGGGCAATCAGCCCCAGCATTTT.

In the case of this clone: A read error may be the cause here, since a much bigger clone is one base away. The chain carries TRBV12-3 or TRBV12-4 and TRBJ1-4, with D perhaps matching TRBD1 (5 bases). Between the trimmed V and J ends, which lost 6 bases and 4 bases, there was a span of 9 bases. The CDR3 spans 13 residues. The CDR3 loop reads CASRPTVNEKLFF. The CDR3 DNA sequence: TGTGCCAGCAGACCGACAGTTAATGAAAAACTGTTTTTT.

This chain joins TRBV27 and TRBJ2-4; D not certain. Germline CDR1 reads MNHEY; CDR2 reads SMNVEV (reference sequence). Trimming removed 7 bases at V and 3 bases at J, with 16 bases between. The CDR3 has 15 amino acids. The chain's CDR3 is CASTTFSSSKNIQYF. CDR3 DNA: TGTGCCAGCACCACTTTTTCGAGTAGCAAAAACATTCAGTACTTC.

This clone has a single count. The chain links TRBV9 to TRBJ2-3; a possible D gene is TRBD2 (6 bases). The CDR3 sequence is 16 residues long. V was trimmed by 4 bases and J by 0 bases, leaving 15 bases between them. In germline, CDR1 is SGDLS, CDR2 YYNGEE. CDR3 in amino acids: CASSRTMLLSTDTQYF. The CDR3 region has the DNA TGTGCCAGCAGCCGGACTATGCTCCTAAGCACAGATACGCAGTATTTT.

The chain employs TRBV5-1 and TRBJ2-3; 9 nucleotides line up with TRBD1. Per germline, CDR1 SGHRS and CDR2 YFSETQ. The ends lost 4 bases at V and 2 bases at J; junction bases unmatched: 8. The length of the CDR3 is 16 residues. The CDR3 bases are TGCGCCAGCAGCCCGGGACAGGGCCAGTTCACAGATACGCAGTATTTT. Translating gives CASSPGQGQFTDTQYF.

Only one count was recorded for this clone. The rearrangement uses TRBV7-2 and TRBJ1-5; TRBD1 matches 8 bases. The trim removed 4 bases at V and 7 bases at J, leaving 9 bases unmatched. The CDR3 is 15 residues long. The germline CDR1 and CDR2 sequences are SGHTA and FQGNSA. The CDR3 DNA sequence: TGTGCCAGCAGCTCCTACCCACAGGGGGTCCAGCCCCAGCATTTT. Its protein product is CASSSYPQGVQPQHF.

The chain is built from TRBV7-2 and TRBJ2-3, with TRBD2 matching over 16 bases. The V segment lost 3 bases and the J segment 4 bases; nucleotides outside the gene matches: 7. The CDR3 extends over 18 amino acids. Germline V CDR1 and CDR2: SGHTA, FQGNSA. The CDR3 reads CASSFGGTSGGASDTQYF. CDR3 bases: TGTGCCAGCAGCTTCGGAGGGACTAGCGGGGGGGCCTCAGATACGCAGTATTTT.

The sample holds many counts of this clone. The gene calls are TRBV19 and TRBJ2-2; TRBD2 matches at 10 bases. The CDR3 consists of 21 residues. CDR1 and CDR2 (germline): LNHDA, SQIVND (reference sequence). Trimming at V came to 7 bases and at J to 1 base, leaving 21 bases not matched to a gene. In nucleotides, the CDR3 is TGTGCCAGTACAATACGGATAACAGGGGTGGCTAGCGGGAGGAACACCGGGGAGCTGTTTTTT. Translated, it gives CASTIRITGVASGRNTGELFF.

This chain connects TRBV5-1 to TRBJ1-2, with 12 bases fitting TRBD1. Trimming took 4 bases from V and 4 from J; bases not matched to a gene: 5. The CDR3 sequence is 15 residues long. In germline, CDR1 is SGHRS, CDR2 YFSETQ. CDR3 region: CASSPGTGGSYGYTF. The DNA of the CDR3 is TGCGCCAGCAGCCCCGGGACAGGGGGCAGCTATGGCTACACCTTC. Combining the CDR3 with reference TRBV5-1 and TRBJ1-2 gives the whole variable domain KAGVTQTPRYLIKTRGQQVTLSCSPISGHRSVSWYQQTPGQGLQFLFEYFSETQRNKGNFPGRFSGRQFSNSRSEMNVSTLELGDSALYLCASSPGTGGSYGYTFGSGTRLTVV.

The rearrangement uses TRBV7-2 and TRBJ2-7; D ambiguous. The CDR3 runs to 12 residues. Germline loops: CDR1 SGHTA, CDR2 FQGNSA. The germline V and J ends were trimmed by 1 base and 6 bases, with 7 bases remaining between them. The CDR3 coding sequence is TGTGCCAGCAGCTTAGTCGGTATCGAGCAGTACTTC. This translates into CASSLVGIEQYF.

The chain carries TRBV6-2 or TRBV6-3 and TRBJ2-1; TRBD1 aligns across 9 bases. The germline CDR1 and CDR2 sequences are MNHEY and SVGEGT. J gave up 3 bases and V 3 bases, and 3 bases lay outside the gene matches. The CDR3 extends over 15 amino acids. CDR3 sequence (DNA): TGTGCCAGCAGTTATGGGACAGGGTACTACAATGAGCAGTTCTTC. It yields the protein CASSYGTGYYNEQFF.

The CDR3 DNA follows: TGTGCCAGCGGAACTAGGCAGAAGCACTACGAGCAGTACTTC. Amino acids: CASGTRQKHYEQYF. The rearrangement joins TRBV2 to TRBJ2-7, with a weak D call TRBD2 (5 bases). Trimming shortened V by 8 bases and J by 3 bases, and 17 bases separated the two germline ends. The CDR3 contains 14 residues. The germline V gene encodes CDR1 SNHLY and CDR2 FYNNEI.

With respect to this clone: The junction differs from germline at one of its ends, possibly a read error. This CDR3 is CASSLQEGRTDTQYF. DNA of the CDR3: TGTGCTAGCAGCTTACAGGAAGGTCGCACAGATACGCAGTATTTT. The chain uses TRBV7-7 and TRBJ2-3; D may be TRBD1 (5 bases). The length of the CDR3 is 15 residues. From germline, CDR1 is SSHAT and CDR2 FNYEAQ (reference sequence).

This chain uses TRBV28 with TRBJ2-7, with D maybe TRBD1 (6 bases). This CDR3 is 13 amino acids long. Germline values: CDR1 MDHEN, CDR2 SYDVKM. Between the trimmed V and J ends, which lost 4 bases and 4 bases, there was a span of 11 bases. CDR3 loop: CASSYDRLYEQYF. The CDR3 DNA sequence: TGTGCCAGCAGTTATGACAGGCTATACGAGCAGTACTTC.

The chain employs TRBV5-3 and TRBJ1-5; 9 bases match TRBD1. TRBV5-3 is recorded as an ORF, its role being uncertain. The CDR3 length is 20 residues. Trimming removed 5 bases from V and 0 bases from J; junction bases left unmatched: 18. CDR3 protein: CARREEWDRADSNSNQPQHF. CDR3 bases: TGTGCCAGAAGGGAGGAGTGGGACAGGGCGGATTCTAATAGCAATCAGCCCCAGCATTTT.

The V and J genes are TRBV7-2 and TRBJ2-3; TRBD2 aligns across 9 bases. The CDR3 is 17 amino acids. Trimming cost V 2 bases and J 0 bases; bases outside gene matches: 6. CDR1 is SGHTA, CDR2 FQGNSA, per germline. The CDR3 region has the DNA TGTGCCAGCAGCTTACTCCGACTAGCGGTGAGCACAGATACGCAGTATTTT. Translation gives CASSLLRLAVSTDTQYF.